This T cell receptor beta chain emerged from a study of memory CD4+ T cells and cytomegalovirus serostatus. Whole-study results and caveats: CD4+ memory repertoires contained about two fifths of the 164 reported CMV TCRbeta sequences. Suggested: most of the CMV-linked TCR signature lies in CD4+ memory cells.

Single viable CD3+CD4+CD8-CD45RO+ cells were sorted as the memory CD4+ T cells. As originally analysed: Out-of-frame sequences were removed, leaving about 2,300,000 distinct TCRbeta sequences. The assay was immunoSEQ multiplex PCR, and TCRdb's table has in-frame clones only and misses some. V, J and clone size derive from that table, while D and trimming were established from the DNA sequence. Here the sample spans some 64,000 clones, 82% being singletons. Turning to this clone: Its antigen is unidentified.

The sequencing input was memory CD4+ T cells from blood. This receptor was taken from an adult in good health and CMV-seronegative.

CDR3 sequence: CASSPTGPSVRSPLHF. CDR3 coding DNA: TGTGCCAGCAGTCCCACCGGGCCCTCGGTTCGTTCACCCCTCCACTTT. The gene calls are TRBV2 and TRBJ1-6, with unresolved D. The V gene's germline CDR1 is SNHLY and CDR2 FYNNEI. Trimming cost V 5 bases and J 9 bases, with 20 bases left between them. CDR3 length: 16 residues.